Each of the 25 T cell receptor beta chains below was sequenced from the same sample in a study of shared clonotypes between healthy human individuals. Naive CD8 cells lacked CD45RO, underwent positive selection for CCR7 and left out terminally differentiated effector memory CD45RA+ cells. Only in-frame clones appear in the TCRdb table, and some are missing; sequencing was by immunoSEQ multiplex PCR. The sample shows some 1,900,000 clones, 85% to 95% of them seen only once. Sequenced sample: naive CD8+ T cells sorted from blood. These receptors were taken from a man in his late teens or twenties in good health.

J is TRBJ2-1 and V is TRBV7-9; D perhaps matches TRBD1 (6 bases). The CDR3 is 11 residues long. Looked up from germline, CDR1 is SEHNR and CDR2 is FQNEAQ (reference sequence). V lost 5 bases, J lost 9 bases, and 8 bases lay in between. The CDR3 reads CASSQGSEQFF. CDR3 coding DNA: TGTGCCAGCAGCCAGGGGAGTGAGCAGTTCTTC.

Comments on this clone: This sample includes further DNA sequences coding for the same CDR3. This chain links TRBV27 with TRBJ2-7; D might be TRBD1 or TRBD2, each matching 6 bases. Trimming left V 1 base short and J 7 bases short, with 8 bases between. This CDR3 has 12 residues. CDR1 and CDR2 (germline): MNHEY, SMNVEV (reference sequence). The CDR3 spells CASSLLGGEQYF. The CDR3, as DNA: TGTGCCAGCAGTTTATTAGGGGGGGAGCAGTACTTC.

Notes on this clone: The same CDR3 also results from other DNA sequences found in this sample. The chain combines TRBV14 with TRBJ2-7, with D uncertain. This CDR3 region has 13 residues. The germline gives CDR1 SGHDN, CDR2 FVKESK. Trimming left V 0 bases short and J 3 bases short, with 6 bases between. CDR3 residues: CASSQDGNYEQYF. For the CDR3, the DNA is TGTGCCAGCAGCCAAGACGGCAACTACGAGCAGTACTTC.

V gene TRBV6-1 combines with J gene TRBJ2-1, with 7 bases identical to TRBD1. Germline trimming cut 4 bases from V and 9 bases from J; bases unmatched to any gene: 15. In germline, CDR1 is MNHNS, CDR2 SASEGT. The CDR3 is made up of 16 amino acids. CDR3 nucleotides: TGTGCCAGCAGTGGAAACCGGGACAGCACGGGCCCTGAGCAGTTCTTC. Protein: CASSGNRDSTGPEQFF.

V usage is TRBV28 and J usage is TRBJ1-6, with TRBD1 identical over 10 bases. V lost 6 bases, J lost 7 bases, and 6 bases stayed unmatched. CDR3 size: 15 residues. Per the germline V gene, CDR1 is MDHEN and CDR2 is SYDVKM. CDR3 DNA: TGTGCCAGCAGCTTGGACAGGGGGGTCAATTCACCCCTCCACTTT. Protein sequence: CASSLDRGVNSPLHF.

The chain employs TRBV4-1 and TRBJ1-1; D is unclear. CDR3 size: 15 residues. V was trimmed by 1 base and J by 0 bases, leaving 9 bases between them. CDR1 MGHRA and CDR2 YSYEKL come from the germline V gene. The CDR3 bases are TGCGCCAGCAGCCAAGCAGAGAACATGAACACTGAAGCTTTCTTT. Translated, it gives CASSQAENMNTEAFF.

V usage is TRBV27 and J usage is TRBJ1-3; 8 bases are a match to TRBD1. This CDR3 has 14 amino acids. Unmatched junction bases numbered 4, after V lost 6 bases and J lost 3 bases. CDR1 is MNHEY, CDR2 SMNVEV, per germline (reference sequence). The CDR3 nucleotides are TGTGCCAGCAGACCGACAGGGGTTGGAAACACCATATATTTT. This gives the protein CASRPTGVGNTIYF.

The rearrangement uses TRBV28 and TRBJ2-7; D possibly corresponds to TRBD2 (7 bases). V was trimmed by 5 bases and J by 3 bases, leaving 14 bases between them. There are 14 residues in the CDR3. Germline V CDR1 and CDR2: MDHEN, SYDVKM. Here the CDR3 reads CASSTPGGLYEQYF. In DNA form, the CDR3 reads TGTGCCAGCAGTACCCCCGGGGGGCTCTACGAGCAGTACTTC.

V is TRBV27 and J is TRBJ2-2; D gene uncertain. CDR3 length: 13 amino acids. Germline assignment: CDR1 MNHEY and CDR2 SMNVEV (reference sequence). V was cut by 4 bases and J by 5 bases, with 8 bases left in between. As DNA, the CDR3 is TGTGCCAGCAGTTCTGCCGGGACCGGGGAGCTGTTTTTT. It translates to CASSSAGTGELFF.

In nucleotides, the CDR3 is TGTGCCAGCAGTCCTGGGTTGGGGAACACTGAAGCTTTCTTT. Translation: CASSPGLGNTEAFF. This chain links TRBV27 with TRBJ1-1; D is undetermined. CDR1 is MNHEY, CDR2 SMNVEV, per germline (reference sequence). The CDR3 sequence is 14 residues long. Trimming stripped 5 bases from V and 1 base from J, with 11 bases between.

J is TRBJ2-5 and V is TRBV4-3; 7 nucleotides agree with TRBD2. This CDR3 contains 20 residues. V dropped 1 base and J dropped 4; count of bases not matched to a gene: 21. Germline V CDR1 and CDR2: LGHNA, YSLEER. CDR3 loop: CASSQAKQKGPGLSPETQYF. CDR3 sequence (DNA): TGCGCCAGCAGCCAAGCCAAACAAAAAGGCCCGGGACTAAGCCCAGAGACCCAGTACTTC.

This chain uses TRBV6-5 with TRBJ2-7; no reliable D call. Germline assignment: CDR1 MNHEY and CDR2 SVGAGI. Trimming took off 0 bases at V and 3 bases at J, with 9 bases between the two ends. The CDR3 totals 14 residues. In DNA, the CDR3 is TGTGCCAGCAGTTACTCGATCCTAGACTACGAGCAGTACTTC. This gives the protein CASSYSILDYEQYF.

This chain links TRBV6-5 with TRBJ2-7; D possibly corresponds to TRBD2 (6 bases). The CDR3 sequence is 14 residues long. The V and J ends lost 6 bases and 4 bases respectively, with 16 bases between them. CDR1 MNHEY and CDR2 SVGAGI come from the germline V gene. The CDR3 here is CASSPDGGVYEQYF. In DNA, the CDR3 is TGTGCCAGCAGCCCAGACGGGGGAGTTTACGAGCAGTACTTC.

The genes are TRBV19 and TRBJ1-2; the match to TRBD1 covers 10 bases. V was clipped by 5 bases and J by 5 bases; unmatched bases: 14. The CDR3 runs to 17 residues. Germline loops: CDR1 LNHDA, CDR2 SQIVND (reference sequence). CDR3 coding DNA: TGTGCCAGTAGTCCCCCTAGGACAGGGGGATACTTTTATGGCTACACCTTC. It specifies CASSPPRTGGYFYGYTF.

About this clone: Other nucleotide sequences in the sample specify the same CDR3. The chain uses TRBV13 and TRBJ1-1; D uncertain. V gave up 1 base and J gave up 2 bases, with 2 bases separating them. This CDR3 comprises 12 residues. Germline-derived CDR1 and CDR2 are PRHDT and FYEKMQ (reference sequence). For the CDR3, the DNA is TGTGCCAGCAGCTTAGAAAACACTGAAGCTTTCTTT. This encodes CASSLENTEAFF.

The rearrangement uses TRBV5-1 and TRBJ2-1; D call uncertain. CDR1 is SGHRS, CDR2 YFSETQ, per germline. The CDR3 extends over 11 amino acids. V lost 3 bases to trimming and J lost 7 bases, with 5 bases between them. The CDR3 loop reads CASSYSNEQFF. CDR3 DNA: TGCGCCAGCAGCTATTCGAATGAGCAGTTCTTC.

V gene TRBV30 combines with J gene TRBJ2-5; TRBD1 agrees at 7 bases. Germline V CDR1 and CDR2: GTSNPN, SVGIG (reference sequence). The CDR3 loop spans 12 amino acids. Trimming removed 5 bases from V and 3 bases from J; junction bases left unmatched: 3. CDR3 sequence (DNA): TGTGCCTGGGAAACAGGGGAAGAGACCCAGTACTTC. Translating it yields CAWETGEETQYF. The full variable domain, in which reference TRBV30 and TRBJ2-5 provide the parts outside the CDR3, is SQTIHQWPATLVQPVGSPLSLECTVEGTSNPNLYWYRQAAGRGLQLLFYSVGIGQISSEVPQNLSASRPQDRQFILSSKKLLLSDSGFYLCAWETGEETQYFGPGTRLLVL.

V and J are TRBV7-2 and TRBJ2-3, with TRBD2 matching 9 bases. Trimming removed 4 bases from V and 2 bases from J; junction bases left unmatched: 13. The length of the CDR3 is 18 residues. The germline V gene encodes CDR1 SGHTA and CDR2 FQGNSA. CDR3 sequence: CASSSGTSYQPTTDTQYF. CDR3 coding DNA: TGTGCCAGCAGCTCCGGGACTAGCTACCAGCCTACCACAGATACGCAGTATTTT.

A word on this clone: Other DNA sequences in the same sample also yield this CDR3. This sequence joins TRBV7-9 and TRBJ1-5; no firm D call. The length of the CDR3 is 14 residues. Germline V gene sequence: CDR1 SEHNR, CDR2 FQNEAQ (reference sequence). V lost 5 bases to trimming and J lost 1 base, with 9 bases between them. CDR3 sequence (DNA): TGTGCCAGCAGCCCGACCGAGAGCAATCAGCCCCAGCATTTT. Its protein is CASSPTESNQPQHF.

The chain links TRBV4-3 to TRBJ2-1; D gene ambiguous. The V and J ends lost 1 base and 0 bases respectively, with 7 bases between them. The CDR3 consists of 15 residues. Looked up from germline, CDR1 is LGHNA and CDR2 is YSLEER. The CDR3 DNA sequence: TGCGCCAGCAGCCAAGCGGAAAGCTCCTACAATGAGCAGTTCTTC. This gives the protein CASSQAESSYNEQFF.

This clone was recorded only once. The V and J genes are TRBV4-2 and TRBJ2-2, with no clear D. The CDR3 is 14 amino acids. Germline V gives CDR1 LGHNA, CDR2 YNFKEQ. V was pared by 5 bases and J by 4 bases, with 11 bases between. DNA for the CDR3: TGTGCCAGCAGCAACACCTATCCCACCGGGGAGCTGTTTTTT. Protein sequence: CASSNTYPTGELFF.

The chain recombines TRBV27 with TRBJ2-5; TRBD2 matches at 12 bases. The CDR3 extends over 15 amino acids. Trimming removed 2 bases from V and 4 bases from J; junction bases left unmatched: 2. Germline lookup yields CDR1 MNHEY and CDR2 SMNVEV (reference sequence). In nucleotides, the CDR3 is TGTGCCAGCAGTTTAGGGACTAGCGGGCTAGAGACCCAGTACTTC. It yields the protein CASSLGTSGLETQYF.

The rearrangement links TRBV4-1 to TRBJ1-1, with 7 bases lining up with TRBD1. Germline assignment: CDR1 MGHRA and CDR2 YSYEKL. V lost 3 bases to trimming and J lost 3 bases; unmatched junction nucleotides: 7. The CDR3 contains 15 residues. The CDR3 reads CASSHPQGIHTEAFF. The CDR3 region has the DNA TGCGCCAGCAGCCACCCACAGGGGATTCACACTGAAGCTTTCTTT.

This clone appeared once. The gene calls are TRBV7-8 and TRBJ2-7; 8 nucleotides match TRBD2. The V gene end was trimmed by 3 bases and the J gene end by 4 bases; junction bases not matched to a gene: 17. Germline CDR1 SGHVS, CDR2 FQNEAQ. The CDR3 totals 18 residues. CDR3 bases: TGTGCCAGCAGCTTTTCCTCCAGCGGGAGAGGGGGTTTGTACGAGCAGTACTTC. It encodes CASSFSSSGRGGLYEQYF.

As to this clone: This sample also contains other DNA sequences that code for the same CDR3. The gene calls are TRBV7-6 and TRBJ2-3, with 10 bases matching TRBD2. Losses at the gene ends were 6 bases for V and 1 base for J; bases not matched to a gene: 4. The germline V gene has CDR1 SGHVS and CDR2 FNYEAQ. The CDR3 is made up of 15 amino acids. Here the CDR3 DNA reads TGTGCCAGCAGTCCTAGCGGGAGAGGCACAGATACGCAGTATTTT. The encoded protein is CASSPSGRGTDTQYF.